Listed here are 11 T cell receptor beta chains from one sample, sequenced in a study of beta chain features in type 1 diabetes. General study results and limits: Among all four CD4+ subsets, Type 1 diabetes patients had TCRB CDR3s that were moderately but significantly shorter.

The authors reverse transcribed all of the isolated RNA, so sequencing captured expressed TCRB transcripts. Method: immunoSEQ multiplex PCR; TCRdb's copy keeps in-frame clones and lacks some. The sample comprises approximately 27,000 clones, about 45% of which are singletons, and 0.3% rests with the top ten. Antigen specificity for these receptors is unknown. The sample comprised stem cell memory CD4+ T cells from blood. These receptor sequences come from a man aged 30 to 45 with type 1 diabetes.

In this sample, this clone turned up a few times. CDR3 coding DNA: TGTGCCATCAGGGACCATCAGGGGGTGGGCACTGAAGCTTTCTTT. It translates to CAIRDHQGVGTEAFF. V usage is TRBV10-3 and J usage is TRBJ1-1, with TRBD1 matching over 7 bases. The CDR3 extends over 15 amino acids. CDR1 is ENHRY, CDR2 SYGVKD, per germline. The trim removed 6 bases at V and 4 bases at J, leaving 11 bases unmatched.

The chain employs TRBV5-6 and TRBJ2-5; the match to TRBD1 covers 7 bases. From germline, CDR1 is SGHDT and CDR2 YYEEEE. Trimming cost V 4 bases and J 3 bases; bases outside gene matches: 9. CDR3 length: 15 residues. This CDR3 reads CASSLEGQRKETQYF. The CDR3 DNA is TGTGCCAGCAGCCTCGAGGGACAGCGTAAAGAGACCCAGTACTTC.

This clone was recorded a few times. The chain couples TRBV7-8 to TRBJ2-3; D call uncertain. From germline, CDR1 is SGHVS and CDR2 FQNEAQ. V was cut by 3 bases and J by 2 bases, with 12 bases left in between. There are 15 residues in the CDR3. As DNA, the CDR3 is TGTGCCAGCAGCTTTTCACGCAGATCCACAGATACGCAGTATTTT. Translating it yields CASSFSRRSTDTQYF. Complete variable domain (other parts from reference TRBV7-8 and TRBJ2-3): GAGVSQSPRYKVAKRGQDVALRCDPISGHVSLFWYQQALGQGPEFLTYFQNEAQLDKSGLPSDRFFAERPEGSVSTLKIQRTQQEDSAVYLCASSFSRRSTDTQYFGPGTRLTVL.

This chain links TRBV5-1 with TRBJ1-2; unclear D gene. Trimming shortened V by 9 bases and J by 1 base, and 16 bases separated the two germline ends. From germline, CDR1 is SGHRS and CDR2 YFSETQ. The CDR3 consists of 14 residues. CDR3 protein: CAILLRWSNYGYTF. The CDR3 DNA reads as TGCGCCATACTCCTTAGGTGGAGTAACTATGGCTACACCTTC.

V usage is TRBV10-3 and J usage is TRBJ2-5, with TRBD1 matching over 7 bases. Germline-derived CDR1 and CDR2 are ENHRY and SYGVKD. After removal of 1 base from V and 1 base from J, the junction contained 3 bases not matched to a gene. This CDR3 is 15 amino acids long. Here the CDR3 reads CAISELSGGQETQYF. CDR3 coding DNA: TGTGCCATCAGTGAGTTATCAGGGGGCCAAGAGACCCAGTACTTC.

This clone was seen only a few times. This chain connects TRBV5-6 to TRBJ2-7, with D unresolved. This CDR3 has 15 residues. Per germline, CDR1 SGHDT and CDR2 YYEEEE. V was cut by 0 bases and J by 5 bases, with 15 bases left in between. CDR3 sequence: CASSLGQSLANEQYF. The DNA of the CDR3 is TGTGCCAGCAGCTTGGGACAAAGCCTCGCCAACGAGCAGTACTTC. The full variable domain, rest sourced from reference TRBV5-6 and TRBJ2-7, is DAGVTQSPTHLIKTRGQQVTLRCSPKSGHDTVSWYQQALGQGPQFIFQYYEEEERQRGNFPDRFSGHQFPNYSSELNVNALLLGDSALYLCASSLGQSLANEQYFGPGTRLTVT.

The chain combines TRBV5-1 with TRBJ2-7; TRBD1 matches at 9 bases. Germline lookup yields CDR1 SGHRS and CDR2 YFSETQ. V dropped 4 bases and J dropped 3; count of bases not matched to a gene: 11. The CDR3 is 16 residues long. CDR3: CASSPEPTGQGYEQYF. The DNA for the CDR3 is TGCGCCAGCAGCCCGGAGCCTACGGGACAGGGCTACGAGCAGTACTTC.

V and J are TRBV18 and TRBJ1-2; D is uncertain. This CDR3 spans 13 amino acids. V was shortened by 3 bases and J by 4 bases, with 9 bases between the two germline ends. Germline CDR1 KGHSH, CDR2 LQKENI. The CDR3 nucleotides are TGTGCCAGCTCACCGCCAGAACGCTATGGCTACACCTTC. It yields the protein CASSPPERYGYTF.

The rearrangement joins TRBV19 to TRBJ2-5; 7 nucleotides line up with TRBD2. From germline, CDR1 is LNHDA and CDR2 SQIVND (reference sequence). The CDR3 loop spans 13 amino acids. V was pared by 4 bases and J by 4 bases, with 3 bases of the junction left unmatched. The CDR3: CASSTSGAETQYF. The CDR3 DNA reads TGTGCCAGTAGTACTAGCGGAGCAGAGACCCAGTACTTC. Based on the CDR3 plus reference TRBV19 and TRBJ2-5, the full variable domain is DGGITQSPKYLFRKEGQNVTLSCEQNLNHDAMYWYRQDPGQGLRLIYYSQIVNDFQKGDIAEGYSVSREKKESFPLTVTSAQKNPTAFYLCASSTSGAETQYFGPGTRLLVL.

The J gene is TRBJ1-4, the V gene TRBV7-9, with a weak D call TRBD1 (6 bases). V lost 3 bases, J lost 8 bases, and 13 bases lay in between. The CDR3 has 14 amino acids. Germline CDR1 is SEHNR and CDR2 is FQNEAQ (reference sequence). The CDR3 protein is CASSLTGGSEKLFF. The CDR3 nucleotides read TGTGCCAGCAGCTTGACAGGCGGGTCCGAAAAACTGTTTTTT. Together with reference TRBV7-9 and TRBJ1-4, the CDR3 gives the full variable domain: DTGVSQNPRHKITKRGQNVTFRCDPISEHNRLYWYRQTLGQGPEFLTYFQNEAQLEKSRLLSDRFSAERPKGSFSTLEIQRTEQGDSAMYLCASSLTGGSEKLFFGSGTQLSVL.

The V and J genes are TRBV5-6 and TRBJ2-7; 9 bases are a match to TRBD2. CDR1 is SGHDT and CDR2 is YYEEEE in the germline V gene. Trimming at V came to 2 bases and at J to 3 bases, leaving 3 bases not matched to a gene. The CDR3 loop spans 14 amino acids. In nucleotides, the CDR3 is TGTGCCAGCAGCTTAGCGGGGGGCAACTACGAGCAGTACTTC. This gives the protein CASSLAGGNYEQYF.